The following is a T cell receptor beta chain sequence with its context. Its antigen is still unknown. This record belongs to a study of shared clonotypes between healthy human individuals. Clones were read by immunoSEQ multiplex PCR, and TCRdb kept only the in-frame ones, dropping some. The sample yields nearly 1 million clones, approximately 80% seen once. V was trimmed by 5 bases and J by 0 bases, leaving 11 bases between them. This CDR3 is 15 amino acids long. Germline lookup yields CDR1 SGHTA and CDR2 FQGNSA. Regarding the study as a whole: Read depth was anticipated to influence clonotype sharing among donors.

The chain links TRBV7-2 to TRBJ1-5; weak D call: TRBD1 (5 bases). This TCR was recovered from a man aged 18 to 30 in good health. Sequencing was carried out using memory CD4+ T cells sorted from blood. Subset here: CD45RA-negative fraction. The CDR3 here is CASSRRQSSNQPQHF. CDR3 bases: TGTGCCAGCAGCCGGAGACAGAGTAGCAATCAGCCCCAGCATTTT.